Shown below are 30 T cell receptor beta chains from a single sample sequenced in a study of cytomegalovirus exposure and HLA in healthy donors. This PCR relied on a set of 60 Vbeta primers and 13 Jbeta primers. Assay: immunoSEQ multiplex PCR; the TCRdb copy retains only in-frame clones and omits some. The sample contains 150,000 to 200,000 clones, over 70% of which appear only once. The sample consisted of PBMCs. These TCRs come from a woman aged 18-35 years in good health and CMV-seropositive.

This clone showed up just once. V and J are TRBV6-5 and TRBJ2-3; unclear D gene. This CDR3 is 16 amino acids long. Germline V lookup: CDR1 MNHEY, CDR2 SVGAGI. Deletions cut 0 bases from V and 0 bases from J, with 10 bases between. CDR3 residues: CASSYSISGSTDTQYF. In DNA form, the CDR3 reads TGTGCCAGCAGTTACTCGATTAGTGGTAGCACAGATACGCAGTATTTT.

This chain links TRBV15 with TRBJ2-3; possibly TRBD2 for D (7 bases). V dropped 5 bases and J dropped 4 bases, with 22 bases sitting between them. The CDR3 is made up of 17 amino acids. Looked up from germline, CDR1 is LNHNV and CDR2 is YYDKDF (reference sequence). CDR3 coding DNA: TGTGCCACCAGCCCCCGCGGCGGGGGCCCAACAGCAGATACGCAGTATTTT. It yields the protein CATSPRGGGPTADTQYF.

This clone has just one count. The V call is TRBV5-5, the J call TRBJ1-5; perhaps TRBD1 as D (6 bases). V was cut by 4 bases and J by 7 bases, with 21 bases left in between. Germline V gene lookup returns CDR1 SGHKS and CDR2 YYEKEE (reference sequence). This CDR3 has 16 residues. CDR3 sequence reads: CASSVGPGHLKQPQHF. Here the CDR3 DNA reads TGTGCCAGCAGCGTCGGACCGGGACACCTAAAGCAGCCCCAGCATTTT.

The V call is TRBV6-1, the J call TRBJ2-7; 10 nucleotides match TRBD1. Losses at the gene ends were 7 bases for V and 6 bases for J; bases not matched to a gene: 3. This CDR3 is built from 12 residues. Germline V CDR1 and CDR2: MNHNS, SASEGT. Here the CDR3 reads CASIGTGVEQYV. CDR3 in DNA: TGTGCCAGCATCGGGACAGGGGTCGAGCAGTACGTC.

The chain couples TRBV5-1 to TRBJ2-5, with D possibly being TRBD2 (5 bases). The CDR3 has 16 residues. Germline V gene sequence: CDR1 SGHRS, CDR2 YFSETQ. Between the trimmed V and J ends, which lost 4 bases and 1 base, there was a span of 17 bases. Here the CDR3 DNA reads TGCGCCAGCAGCCGGGGTGAAACCCGGGCCCAAGAGACCCAGTACTTC. Its translation: CASSRGETRAQETQYF.

The rearrangement uses TRBV11-2 and TRBJ1-4; TRBD1 aligns across 9 bases. The germline gives CDR1 SGHAT, CDR2 FQNNGV. The V segment lost 5 bases and the J segment 10 bases; nucleotides outside the gene matches: 8. The CDR3 is 14 residues long. In nucleotides, the CDR3 is TGTGCCAGCAGCGGACAGGGGACTTGGGGAAAACTGTTTTTT. It codes for CASSGQGTWGKLFF.

The chain recombines TRBV7-3 with TRBJ2-1, with 7 nucleotides matching TRBD2. Trimming took 1 base from V and 3 from J; bases not matched to a gene: 3. The CDR3 totals 15 residues. From germline, CDR1 is SGHTA and CDR2 FQGTGA. The CDR3 sequence is CASSLSSGGYNEQFF. The CDR3 DNA reads TGTGCCAGCAGCTTAAGTTCGGGGGGCTACAATGAGCAGTTCTTC.

The chain joins TRBV6-5 to TRBJ2-7, with 9 bases that match TRBD1. The germline V gene has CDR1 MNHEY and CDR2 SVGAGI. Losses at the gene ends were 4 bases for V and 4 bases for J; bases not matched to a gene: 5. The CDR3 sequence is 14 residues long. CDR3 nucleotide sequence: TGTGCCAGCAGTTCCGGGACAGGGCTTTACGAGCAGTACTTC. Residues: CASSSGTGLYEQYF.

This clone was found once. The chain recombines TRBV6-4 with TRBJ2-1; 7 positions agree with TRBD2. V was clipped by 9 bases and J by 7 bases; unmatched bases: 12. The CDR3 is made up of 14 amino acids. Per the germline V gene, CDR1 is MRHNA and CDR2 is SNTAGT. For the CDR3, the DNA is TGTGCCAGTTCAAGCGGGGCGAATCGGAATGAGCAGTTCTTC. This sequence encodes CASSSGANRNEQFF.

The chain combines TRBV7-3 with TRBJ2-2, with D maybe TRBD1 (6 bases). CDR1 SGHTA and CDR2 FQGTGA come from the germline V gene. The CDR3 consists of 14 residues. The V end lost 5 bases, the J end lost 6 bases, and 13 bases lay between the germline ends. CDR3 coding DNA: TGTGCCAGCAGCCGTCGCTCAGGGGCCGGGGAGCTGTTTTTT. Encoded protein: CASSRRSGAGELFF.

This sequence joins TRBV7-9 and TRBJ1-1; TRBD1 aligns across 7 bases. The CDR3 is made up of 16 amino acids. Germline CDR1 SEHNR, CDR2 FQNEAQ (reference sequence). Losses at the gene ends were 1 base for V and 1 base for J; bases not matched to a gene: 6. The CDR3 DNA follows: TGTGCCAGCAGCTTAGGACAGGGCCTGGGGAACACTGAAGCTTTCTTT. Its translation is CASSLGQGLGNTEAFF.

The rearrangement links TRBV30 to TRBJ2-1; TRBD2 is a possible D gene (6 bases). CDR3 length: 13 amino acids. The V end was cut by 1 base, the J end by 11 bases, with 15 bases between. Germline CDR1 GTSNPN, CDR2 SVGIG (reference sequence). The chain's CDR3 is CAWSEGRDLQQFF. The DNA for the CDR3 is TGTGCCTGGAGTGAAGGCCGGGACTTGCAGCAGTTCTTC.

This rearrangement joins TRBV1 to TRBJ2-3; the table calls TRBD2, which could not be checked here. TRBV1 has pseudogene status. CDR3 length: 17 residues. CDR3 loop: CTSSQDEGTSVADTQYF. DNA for the CDR3: TGCACCAGCAGCCAAGATGAGGGGACTAGCGTCGCAGATACGCAGTATTTT.

This clone was counted between two and nine times. Here the CDR3 reads CASSPRTGWAEAFF. The CDR3 DNA reads TGTGCCAGCAGCCCCAGGACAGGGTGGGCCGAAGCTTTCTTT. This chain connects TRBV5-6 to TRBJ1-1; 8 bases match TRBD1. V lost 4 bases, J lost 8 bases, and 10 bases stayed unmatched. CDR3 size: 14 residues. The germline V gene has CDR1 SGHDT and CDR2 YYEEEE.

The chain recombines TRBV5-1 with TRBJ2-3, with 9 bases fitting TRBD2. Trimming removed 5 bases from V and 1 base from J; junction bases left unmatched: 2. Germline V gives CDR1 SGHRS, CDR2 YFSETQ. The CDR3 consists of 14 residues. CDR3 loop: CASRRGGGTDTQYF. CDR3 in DNA: TGCGCCAGCAGGCGGGGGGGAGGCACAGATACGCAGTATTTT.

A few counts support this clone. The gene calls are TRBV28 and TRBJ1-4; D is ambiguous. V was pared by 2 bases and J by 4 bases, with 11 bases between. Germline V gene lookup returns CDR1 MDHEN and CDR2 SYDVKM. The CDR3 runs 15 residues. This chain's CDR3 is CASSLILRGNEKLFF. As DNA, the CDR3 is TGTGCCAGCAGTTTAATTCTACGGGGTAATGAAAAACTGTTTTTT.

This rearrangement joins TRBV30 to TRBJ2-5; 7 nucleotides line up with TRBD1. The tail of the sequence fits TRBJ2-7 better, so the J call may be wrong. Germline CDR1 is GTSNPN and CDR2 is SVGIG (reference sequence). This CDR3 has 14 residues. DNA for the CDR3: TGTGCCTGGACTCGACAGGGATTTCGTGACGAGCAGTACTTC. Protein: CAWTRQGFRDEQYF.

As regards this clone: A far larger clone is one nucleotide away, so this likely arose from a read error. This chain links TRBV6-7 with TRBJ1-1; TRBD1 might be the D (5 bases). TRBV6-7 is assigned to the ORF class and has an uncertain function. V was cut by 0 bases and J by 6 bases, with 17 bases left in between. CDR3 length equals 16 residues. The CDR3 coding sequence is TGTGCCAGCAGTTACTCTGGACAACAAGTTAACGCTGAAGCTTTCTTT. This gives the protein CASSYSGQQVNAEAFF.

The chain has TRBV4-2 and TRBJ2-5; 7 bases fit TRBD1. CDR3 length: 17 residues. Germline V gene sequence: CDR1 LGHNA, CDR2 YNFKEQ. The trim removed 1 base at V and 1 base at J, leaving 9 bases unmatched. The CDR3 coding sequence is TGTGCCAGCAGCCAAGGAAAGGGGACAGAGTTCCAAGAGACCCAGTACTTC. Amino acid sequence: CASSQGKGTEFQETQYF.

The table lists this clone with a count of one. The CDR3 loop reads CASSSTERARNTIYF. The CDR3 DNA sequence: TGTGCCAGCTCATCGACAGAACGGGCTAGGAACACCATATATTTT. This sequence joins TRBV18 and TRBJ1-3; tentative D call: TRBD1 (5 bases). V lost 5 bases, J lost 7 bases, and 18 bases lay in between. This CDR3 has 15 residues. Germline V gives CDR1 KGHSH, CDR2 LQKENI. The entire variable domain, with the rest obtained from reference TRBV18 and TRBJ1-3, is as follows: NAGVMQNPRHLVRRRGQEARLRCSPMKGHSHVYWYRQLPEEGLKFMVYLQKENIIDESGMPKERFSAEFPKEGPSILRIQQVVRGDSAAYFCASSSTERARNTIYFGEGSWLTVV.

The chain links TRBV7-3 to TRBJ2-2; no clear D gene. The V gene's germline CDR1 is SGHTA and CDR2 FQGTGA. Trimming took 5 bases from V and 6 from J, leaving 10 bases between them. This CDR3 is 13 amino acids long. The CDR3 coding sequence is TGTGCCAGCAGCCCGGCAGGTTCCGGGGAGCTGTTTTTT. Translated: CASSPAGSGELFF.

Regarding this clone: The sample carries other DNA sequences with the same CDR3. The CDR3 nucleotides are TGTGCCAGCAGTCCCCTGTGGGAGGACACTGAAGCTTTCTTT. This encodes CASSPLWEDTEAFF. The V and J genes are TRBV6-5 and TRBJ1-1, with unresolved D. Trimming left V 5 bases short and J 3 bases short, with 13 bases between. The CDR3 is 14 residues long. The V gene's germline CDR1 is MNHEY and CDR2 SVGAGI.

The chain joins TRBV30 to TRBJ2-2, with a weak D call TRBD1 (5 bases). The CDR3 spans 12 residues. Germline V gene data show CDR1 as GTSNPN and CDR2 as SVGIG (reference sequence). V shed 5 bases and J shed 3 bases, with 7 bases lying between them. The CDR3: CAWLTDTGELFF. CDR3 coding DNA: TGTGCCTGGTTGACAGACACCGGGGAGCTGTTTTTT. The variable domain in full, with the rest retrieved from reference TRBV30 and TRBJ2-2, is SQTIHQWPATLVQPVGSPLSLECTVEGTSNPNLYWYRQAAGRGLQLLFYSVGIGQISSEVPQNLSASRPQDRQFILSSKKLLLSDSGFYLCAWLTDTGELFFGEGSRLTVL.

This clone was observed once. At one end, the junction sequence differs from germline, possibly due to a read error. The chain uses TRBV7-3 and TRBJ1-1, with 8 bases aligning to TRBD1. This CDR3 region has 18 residues. Germline CDR1 SGHTA, CDR2 FQGTGA. CDR3 residues: CASRLTKARGRGATEAFF. The CDR3 DNA sequence: TGTGCCAGCCGCTTAACGAAGGCCAGGGGGCGTGGTGCCACTGAAGCTTTCTTT.

This clone appeared a few times. The V call is TRBV6-5, the J call TRBJ2-5; 10 bases are shared with TRBD1. J was trimmed by 5 bases and V by 7 bases; bases with no gene match: 10. This CDR3 comprises 15 residues. The V gene's germline CDR1 is MNHEY and CDR2 SVGAGI. CDR3 amino acids: CASTAGTGDAETQYF. CDR3 nucleotide sequence: TGTGCCAGCACGGCCGGGACAGGGGATGCTGAGACCCAGTACTTC.

This clone was seen once. The chain carries TRBV4-1 and TRBJ2-7; D is perhaps TRBD1 (6 bases). Trimming took off 5 bases at V and 7 bases at J, with 15 bases between the two ends. The length of the CDR3 is 13 residues. Germline CDR1 MGHRA, CDR2 YSYEKL. The CDR3 region is CASSEDRTREQYF. The CDR3 nucleotides read TGCGCCAGCAGCGAGGACAGAACTCGGGAGCAGTACTTC.

This clone has just one count. The gene calls are TRBV7-2 and TRBJ2-5; 8 bases fit TRBD1. The CDR3 covers 13 residues. With 6 bases clipped from V and 5 bases from J, the junction kept 5 bases outside the gene matches. Germline V gene data show CDR1 as SGHTA and CDR2 as FQGNSA. Here the CDR3 DNA reads TGTGCCAGCAGGACAGGGGTTGGGGAGACCCAGTACTTC. Translation gives CASRTGVGETQYF.

This rearrangement joins TRBV23-1 to TRBJ2-2; no firm D call. TRBV23-1 is classed as an ORF, of uncertain function. The CDR3 contains 13 residues. V was trimmed by 3 bases and J by 1 base, leaving 3 bases between them. The CDR3, as DNA: TGCGCCAGCAGTCACAGGAACACCGGGGAGCTGTTTTTT. Its translation: CASSHRNTGELFF.

This clone was observed a handful of times. CDR3 amino acids: CASSQEPHPLGGNTEAFF. Written as DNA, the CDR3 is TGCGCCAGCAGCCAAGAGCCCCATCCCCTAGGAGGGAACACTGAAGCTTTCTTT. The chain is built from TRBV4-3 and TRBJ1-1; D call uncertain. Trimming removed 0 bases at V and 1 base at J, with 18 bases between. Germline-derived CDR1 and CDR2 are LGHNA and YSLEER. The CDR3 totals 18 residues.

The V call is TRBV5-6, the J call TRBJ2-1; possible D gene TRBD2, 5 bases. Germline lookup yields CDR1 SGHDT and CDR2 YYEEEE. The CDR3 runs 16 residues. The V gene lost 1 base and the J gene lost 2 bases, with 13 bases spanning the gap. CDR3 sequence reads: CASSLRGPRAYNEQFF. The CDR3 coding sequence is TGTGCCAGCAGCTTGCGTGGGCCGAGGGCCTACAATGAGCAGTTCTTC.